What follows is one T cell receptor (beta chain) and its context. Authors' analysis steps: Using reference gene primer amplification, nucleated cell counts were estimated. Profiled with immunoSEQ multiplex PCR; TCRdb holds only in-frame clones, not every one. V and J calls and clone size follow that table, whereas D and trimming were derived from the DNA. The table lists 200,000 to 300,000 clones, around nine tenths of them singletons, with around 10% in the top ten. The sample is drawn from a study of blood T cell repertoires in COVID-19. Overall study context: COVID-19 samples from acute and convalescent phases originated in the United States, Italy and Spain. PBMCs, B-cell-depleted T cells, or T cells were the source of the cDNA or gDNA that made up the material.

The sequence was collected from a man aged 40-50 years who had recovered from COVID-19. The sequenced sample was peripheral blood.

The CDR3 loop reads CASSFLRSNQPQHF. The DNA of the CDR3 is TGTGCCAGCAGTTTCCTTCGGAGCAATCAGCCCCAGCATTTT. The J gene is TRBJ1-5, the V gene TRBV6-5; no firm D call. The CDR3 length is 14 residues. Germline loops: CDR1 MNHEY, CDR2 SVGAGI. The ends were cut back, 4 bases at V and 1 base at J, with 8 bases in the middle.